This TCR beta chain was profiled in a study of response to subunit inactivated influenza vaccine. TCRdb reprocessed the RT-PCR reads via MiXCR and lists one record per CDR3 protein. The sample lists roughly 500,000 distinct CDR3 sequences; about 17% were seen once. For this clonotype: Its matching antigen is unknown.

Study results and caveats: The authors offered the suggestion that each seasonal influenza vaccination recruits few new T cells.

Unmatched junction bases numbered 8, after V lost 1 base and J lost 7 bases. The germline V gene has CDR1 SGHAT and CDR2 FQDESV (reference sequence). The CDR3 is 16 amino acids. The receptor's source is a man aged 50 to 69 who received an inactivated influenza vaccine. The genes are TRBV11-1 and TRBJ1-4, with 8 bases matching TRBD1. The sample consisted of CD4+ T cells sorted from PBMCs, taken less than 30 months after vaccination. The CDR3 region has the DNA TGTGCCAGCAGCTTAGGACGACAGGGGCGAGCTGAAAAACTGTTTTTT. The encoded protein is CASSLGRQGRAEKLFF.